A selection of T cell receptor beta chains follows, all from one sample in a study of regulatory T cells in long-lasting Graves disease. TCRdb re-called the multiplex PCR reads through MiXCR, storing one row per CDR3 protein. Of 400,000 or so distinct CDR3 sequences in the sample, 20% to 25% were seen once. This sample comprised peripheral blood mononuclear cells (PBMCs), obtained when the disease was refractory, from a patient treated with antithyroid drugs. All receptors come from a female donor with Graves disease. CDR3s include the opening cysteine and the closing phenylalanine or tryptophan. D genes are given only for firm matches.

J gene,D gene,V gene,CDR3 protein
TRBJ1-2,-,TRBV4-2,CASSQDSKYGYTF
TRBJ2-3,TRBD2,TRBV6-1,CASRKGLAGGGDTQYF
TRBJ2-5,-,TRBV20-1,CSGGGIVETQYF
TRBJ2-2,-,TRBV6-9,CASSYGRGSTGELFF
TRBJ1-1,-,TRBV5-4,CASSVQGGTTEAFF
TRBJ1-4,TRBD1,TRBV30,CAWSPTRGSEKLFF
TRBJ2-4,-,TRBV6-2/TRBV6-3,CASSYSSVGGGLNIQYF
TRBJ1-1,-,TRBV15,CATSRGSNTEAFF
TRBJ2-1,-,TRBV29-1,CSPWGRNEQFF
TRBJ1-1,-,TRBV19,CASSDRGGGEAFF
TRBJ1-1,TRBD1,TRBV7-2,CASSSRDRGEAFF
TRBJ1-3,-,TRBV28,CASSKYSGNTIYF
TRBJ1-4,-,TRBV20-1,CSARELEYQHEKLFF
TRBJ2-5,-,TRBV7-2,CASSLGGAGGETQYF
TRBJ1-2,-,TRBV12-3/TRBV12-4,CATRPHSNYGYTF
TRBJ1-1,TRBD1,TRBV28,CASSQGAGYTEAFF
TRBJ2-7,-,TRBV24-1,CATSEGPPGEQYF
TRBJ1-3,-,TRBV10-3,CAISESGPNSGNTIYF
TRBJ2-5,TRBD1,TRBV7-3,CARDRGREETQYF
TRBJ1-2,-,TRBV2,CASSPTTPTTSGYTF
TRBJ2-7,-,TRBV5-4,CASSLERQVSYEQYF
TRBJ1-1,TRBD1,TRBV12-3/TRBV12-4,CASSLPQQGSNTEAFF
TRBJ1-6,-,TRBV30,CAWRDGSYNSPLHF
TRBJ2-7,TRBD2,TRBV20-1,CSARPDTSAYEQYF
TRBJ1-5,TRBD1,TRBV28,CASSFIQGERSNQPQHF
TRBJ1-1,TRBD1,TRBV4-3,CASSPAGGHRNTEAFF
TRBJ2-3,-,TRBV7-9,CASAQIGRDTQYF
TRBJ2-4,TRBD1,TRBV5-6,CASRSGTGLDIQYF
TRBJ2-3,-,TRBV20-1,CSARDQVDTQYF
TRBJ2-7,TRBD1,TRBV11-2,CASSLEAGGFYEQYF
TRBJ1-1,-,TRBV6-1,CASTHTGSAPRAFF
TRBJ2-7,-,TRBV6-1,CASTRQRLYEQYF
TRBJ1-6,-,TRBV20-1,CSAGHPGVKNSPLHF
TRBJ1-1,TRBD1,TRBV6-1,CASRDRAYTEAFF
TRBJ2-1,-,TRBV28,CASRRTGVSNEQFF
TRBJ2-7,TRBD2,TRBV9,CASSVLGREDKQYF
TRBJ1-2,-,TRBV7-2,CASSLVTNYGYTF
TRBJ2-2,TRBD1,TRBV4-1,CASSQPGQGYTGELFF
TRBJ2-7,-,TRBV7-9,CASSLKVSGHEQYF
TRBJ2-7,TRBD2,TRBV7-2,CASSPRLAGVAYEQYF
TRBJ1-2,TRBD1,TRBV30,CAWSAGTAIYGYTF
TRBJ2-1,-,TRBV12-3/TRBV12-4,CASTWAWTANNEQFF
TRBJ2-5,TRBD2,TRBV19,CASSITRLAADLGAQYF
TRBJ1-1,-,TRBV30,CAWVGGVHRNTEAFF
TRBJ2-5,TRBD1,TRBV7-2,CASRYRGQGETQYF
TRBJ1-1,-,TRBV3-1,CASSQVQGTEAFF
TRBJ2-5,TRBD2,TRBV3-1,CASSQMAGAETQYF
TRBJ2-7,TRBD2,TRBV11-2,CASSPDLGLDYEQYF
TRBJ1-1,-,TRBV29-1,CSVALGAANTEAFF
TRBJ1-2,TRBD1,TRBV5-1,CASSRSGQDYGYTF
TRBJ2-5,-,TRBV6-2/TRBV6-3,CASSLYDRTAQGDQYF
TRBJ2-7,TRBD2,TRBV7-2,CASSLSKYGTSGEEPYEQYF
TRBJ2-7,TRBD2,TRBV7-2,CASSLVPSGSYEQYF
TRBJ2-2,TRBD2,TRBV6-1,CASSGINTGELFF
TRBJ1-1,-,TRBV2,CASSKDSYSTEAFF
TRBJ1-4,TRBD1,TRBV5-1,CASSFQGDATNEKLFF
TRBJ1-1,-,TRBV20-1,CSVIVRGHTEAFF
TRBJ2-6,TRBD1,TRBV11-2,CASSPQGAAGANVLTF
TRBJ2-7,TRBD2,TRBV6-2/TRBV6-3,CASNRLATGYEQYF
TRBJ1-1,-,TRBV6-5,CASSYSLNGNEAFF